This T cell receptor beta chain was identified during a study of OX40 agonist ivuxolimab in advanced cancers. Study as a whole: Patients receiving dose escalation had hepatocellular carcinoma, melanoma, renal cell or head and neck cancer. Patients were about 83% male with ages about 20 to 79, mean about 65.

TCRdb's copy holds only in-frame clones and misses some; the assay was immunoSEQ multiplex PCR. The table shows about 68,000 clones, with roughly 82% occurring only once. On this clone: Its antigen is as yet unknown.

Whole-study results and caveats: It was also the case that some nonresponders had low normalized T-cell clonal expansion. CD8+ T cells were the subset that, on average, had more expanded clones than CD4+.

V shed 2 bases, J shed 7 bases, and the junction held 4 bases outside the gene matches. This CDR3 spans 15 amino acids. Germline loops: CDR1 KGHSH, CDR2 LQKENI. The material sequenced was CD4+ or CD8+ T cells sorted from blood, taken in a trial of the OX40 agonist ivuxolimab. V and J are TRBV18 and TRBJ2-1; TRBD1 aligns across 11 bases. The origin of this receptor is an adult with an advanced solid tumor such as melanoma, head and neck, liver or kidney cancer. CDR3: CASSPTGQGGNEQFF. The DNA of the CDR3 is TGTGCCAGCTCACCAACGGGACAGGGGGGTAATGAGCAGTTCTTC.